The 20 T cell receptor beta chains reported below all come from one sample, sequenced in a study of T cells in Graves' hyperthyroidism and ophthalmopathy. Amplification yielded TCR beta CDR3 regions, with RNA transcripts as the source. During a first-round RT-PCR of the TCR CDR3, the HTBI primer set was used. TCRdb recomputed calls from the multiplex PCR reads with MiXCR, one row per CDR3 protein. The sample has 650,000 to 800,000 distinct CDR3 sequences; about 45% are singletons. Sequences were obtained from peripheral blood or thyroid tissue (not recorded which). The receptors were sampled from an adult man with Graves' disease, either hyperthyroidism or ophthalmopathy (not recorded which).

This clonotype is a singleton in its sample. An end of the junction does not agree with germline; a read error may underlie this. The CDR3 here is CAGSLYRDSNQPQHF. The CDR3 coding sequence is TGTGCCGGCAGTCTTTACAGGGATAGCAATCAGCCCCAGCATTTT. The chain employs TRBV12-3 or TRBV12-4 and TRBJ1-5; the D gene is possibly TRBD1 (6 bases). The CDR3 has 15 amino acids.

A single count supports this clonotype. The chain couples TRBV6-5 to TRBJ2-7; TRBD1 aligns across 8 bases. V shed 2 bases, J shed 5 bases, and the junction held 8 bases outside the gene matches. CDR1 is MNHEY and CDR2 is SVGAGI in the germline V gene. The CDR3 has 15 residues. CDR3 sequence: CASSYLDRARNEQYF. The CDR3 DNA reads TGTGCCAGCAGTTACCTGGACAGGGCGCGCAACGAGCAGTACTTC.

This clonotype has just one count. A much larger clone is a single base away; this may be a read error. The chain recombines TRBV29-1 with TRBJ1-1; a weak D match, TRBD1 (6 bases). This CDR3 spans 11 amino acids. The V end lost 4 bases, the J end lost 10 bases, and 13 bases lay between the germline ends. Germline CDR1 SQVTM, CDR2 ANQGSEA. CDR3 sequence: CSVVWGPVAFF. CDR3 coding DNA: TGCAGCGTTGTCTGGGGGCCGGTAGCTTTCTTT.

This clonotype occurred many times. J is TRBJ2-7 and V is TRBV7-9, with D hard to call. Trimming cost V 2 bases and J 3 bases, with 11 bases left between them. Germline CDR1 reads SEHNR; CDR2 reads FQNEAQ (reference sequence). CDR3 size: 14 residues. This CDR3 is CASSLSAVSYEQYF. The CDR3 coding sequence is TGTGCCAGCAGCTTAAGTGCAGTAAGCTACGAGCAGTACTTC.

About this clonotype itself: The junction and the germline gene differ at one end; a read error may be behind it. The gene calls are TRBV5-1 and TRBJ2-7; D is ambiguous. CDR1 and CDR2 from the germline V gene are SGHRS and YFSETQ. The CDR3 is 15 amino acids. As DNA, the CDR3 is TGCGCCAGCAGCTTGAAGGGCCTAAGCTCCTACGGGCAGTACTTC. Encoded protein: CASSLKGLSSYGQYF.

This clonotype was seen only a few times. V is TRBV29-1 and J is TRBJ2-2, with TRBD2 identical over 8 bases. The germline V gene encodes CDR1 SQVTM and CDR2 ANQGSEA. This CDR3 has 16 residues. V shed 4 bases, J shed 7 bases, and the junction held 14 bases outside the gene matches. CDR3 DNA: TGCAGCGTTGTGAATTCCGAAGCGGGGGTTGGCGGGGAGCTGTTTTTT. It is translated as CSVVNSEAGVGGELFF.

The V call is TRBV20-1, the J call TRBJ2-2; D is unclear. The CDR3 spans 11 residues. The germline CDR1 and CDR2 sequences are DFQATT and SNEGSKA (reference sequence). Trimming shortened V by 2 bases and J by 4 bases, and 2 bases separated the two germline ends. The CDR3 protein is CSARSTGELFF. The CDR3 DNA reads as TGCAGTGCTAGATCCACCGGGGAGCTGTTTTTT.

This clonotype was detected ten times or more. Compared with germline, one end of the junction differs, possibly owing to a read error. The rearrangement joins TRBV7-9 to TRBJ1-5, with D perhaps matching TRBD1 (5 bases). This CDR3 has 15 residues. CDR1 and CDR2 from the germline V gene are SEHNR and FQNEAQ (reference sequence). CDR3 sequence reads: CASSQETAPNQPQHF. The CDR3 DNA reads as TGCGCCAGCAGCCAGGAGACAGCCCCCAATCAGCCCCAGCATTTT. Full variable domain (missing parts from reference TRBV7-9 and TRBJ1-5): DTGVSQNPRHKITKRGQNVTFRCDPISEHNRLYWYRQTLGQGPEFLTYFQNEAQLEKSRLLSDRFSAERPKGSFSTLEIQRTEQGDSAMYLCASSQETAPNQPQHFGDGTRLSIL.

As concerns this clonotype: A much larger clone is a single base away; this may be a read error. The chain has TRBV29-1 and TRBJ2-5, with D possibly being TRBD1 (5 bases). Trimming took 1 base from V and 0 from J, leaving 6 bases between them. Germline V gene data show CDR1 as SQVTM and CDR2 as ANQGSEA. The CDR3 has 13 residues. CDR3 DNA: TGCAGCGTTGAAGGCAGGGACCAAGAGACCCAGTACTTC. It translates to CSVEGRDQETQYF.

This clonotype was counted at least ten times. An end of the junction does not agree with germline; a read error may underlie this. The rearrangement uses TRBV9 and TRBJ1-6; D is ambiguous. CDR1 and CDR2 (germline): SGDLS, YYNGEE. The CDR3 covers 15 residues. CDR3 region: CASRVGPGNNSPLHF. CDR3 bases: TGTGCCAGCAGAGTAGGCCCAGGAAATAATTCACCCCTCCACTTT.

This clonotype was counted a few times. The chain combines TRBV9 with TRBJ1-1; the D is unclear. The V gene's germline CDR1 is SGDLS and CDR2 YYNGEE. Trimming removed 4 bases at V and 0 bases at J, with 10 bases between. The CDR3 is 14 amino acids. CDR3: CASSSSPLNTEAFF. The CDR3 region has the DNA TGTGCCAGCAGCTCCAGTCCGTTGAACACTGAAGCTTTCTTT.

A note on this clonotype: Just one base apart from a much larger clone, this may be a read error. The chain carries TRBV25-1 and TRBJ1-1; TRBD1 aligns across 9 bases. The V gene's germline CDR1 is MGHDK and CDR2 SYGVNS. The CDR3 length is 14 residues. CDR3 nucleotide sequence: TGTGCCAGCAGTGAACCCGGACAGGGGTCCCAAGCTTCCTTT. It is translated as CASSEPGQGSQASF.

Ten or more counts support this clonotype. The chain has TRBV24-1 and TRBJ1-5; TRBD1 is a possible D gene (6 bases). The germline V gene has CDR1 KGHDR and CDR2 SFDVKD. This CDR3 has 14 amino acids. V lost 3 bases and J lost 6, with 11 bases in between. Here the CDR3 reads CATSDGQHSQPQHF. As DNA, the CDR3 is TGTGCCACCAGTGATGGACAGCATTCTCAGCCCCAGCATTTT.

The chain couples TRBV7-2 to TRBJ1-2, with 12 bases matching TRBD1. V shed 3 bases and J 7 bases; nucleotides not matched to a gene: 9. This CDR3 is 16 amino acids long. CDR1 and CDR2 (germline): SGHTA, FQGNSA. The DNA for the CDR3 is TGTGCCAGCAGCTTCCAACCGGGACAGGGGGCGGGTGGCTACACCTTC. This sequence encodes CASSFQPGQGAGGYTF.

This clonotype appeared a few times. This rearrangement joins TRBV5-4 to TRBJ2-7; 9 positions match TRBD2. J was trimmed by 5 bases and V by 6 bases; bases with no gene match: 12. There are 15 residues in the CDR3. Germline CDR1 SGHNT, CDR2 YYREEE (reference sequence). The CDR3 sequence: CASNPPGGLAHEQYF. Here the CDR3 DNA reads TGTGCCAGCAACCCGCCAGGGGGACTAGCCCACGAGCAGTACTTC.

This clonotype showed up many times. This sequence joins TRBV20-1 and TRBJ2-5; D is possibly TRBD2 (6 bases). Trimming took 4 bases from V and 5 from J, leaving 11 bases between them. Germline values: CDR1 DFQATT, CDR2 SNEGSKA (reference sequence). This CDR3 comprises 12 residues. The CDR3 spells CSAKTSSETQYF. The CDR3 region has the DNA TGCAGTGCTAAAACTAGCTCCGAGACCCAGTACTTC.

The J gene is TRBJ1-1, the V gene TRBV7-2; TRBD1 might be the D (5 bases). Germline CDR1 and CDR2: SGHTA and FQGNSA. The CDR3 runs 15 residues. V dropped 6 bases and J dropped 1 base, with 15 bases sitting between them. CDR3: CASRLPGPTNTEAFF. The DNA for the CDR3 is TGTGCCAGCAGACTCCCGGGACCCACGAACACTGAAGCTTTCTTT.

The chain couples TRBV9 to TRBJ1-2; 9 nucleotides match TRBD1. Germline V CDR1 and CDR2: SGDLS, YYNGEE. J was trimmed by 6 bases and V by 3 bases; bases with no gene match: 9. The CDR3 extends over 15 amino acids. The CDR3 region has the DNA TGTGCCAGCAGCGACTCAGTACAGGGGGCGGATGGCTACACCTTC. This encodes CASSDSVQGADGYTF.

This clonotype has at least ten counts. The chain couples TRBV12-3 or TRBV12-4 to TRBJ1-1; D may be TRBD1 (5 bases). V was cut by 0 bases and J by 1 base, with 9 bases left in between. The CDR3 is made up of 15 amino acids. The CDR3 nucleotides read TGTGCCAGCAGTTTAGCGGTCGGACAGAACACTGAAGCTTTCTTT. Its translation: CASSLAVGQNTEAFF.

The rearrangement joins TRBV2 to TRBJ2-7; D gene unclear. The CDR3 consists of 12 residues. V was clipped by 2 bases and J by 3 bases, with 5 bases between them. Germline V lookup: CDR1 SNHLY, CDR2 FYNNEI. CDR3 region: CASSEIRYEQYF. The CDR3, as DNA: TGTGCCAGCAGTGAAATACGCTACGAGCAGTACTTC.